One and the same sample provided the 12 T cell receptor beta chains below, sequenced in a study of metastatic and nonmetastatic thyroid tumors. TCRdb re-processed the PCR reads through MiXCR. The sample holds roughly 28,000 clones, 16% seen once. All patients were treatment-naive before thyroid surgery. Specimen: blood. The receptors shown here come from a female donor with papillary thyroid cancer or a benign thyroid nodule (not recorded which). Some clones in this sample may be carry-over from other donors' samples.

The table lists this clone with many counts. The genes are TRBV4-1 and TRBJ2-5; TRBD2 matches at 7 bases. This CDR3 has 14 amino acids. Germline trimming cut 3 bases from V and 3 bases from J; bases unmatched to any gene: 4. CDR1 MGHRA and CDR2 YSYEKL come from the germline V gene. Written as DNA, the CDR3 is TGCGCCAGCAGCCACCTGGGAGGGGAAGAGACCCAGTACTTC. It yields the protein CASSHLGGEETQYF.

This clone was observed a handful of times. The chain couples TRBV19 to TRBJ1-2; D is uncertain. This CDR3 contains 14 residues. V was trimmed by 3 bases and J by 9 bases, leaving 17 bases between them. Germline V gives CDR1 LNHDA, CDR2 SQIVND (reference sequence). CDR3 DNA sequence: TGTGCCAGTAGTATGAATGGGAGGGAGCATTGCTACACCTTC. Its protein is CASSMNGREHCYTF.

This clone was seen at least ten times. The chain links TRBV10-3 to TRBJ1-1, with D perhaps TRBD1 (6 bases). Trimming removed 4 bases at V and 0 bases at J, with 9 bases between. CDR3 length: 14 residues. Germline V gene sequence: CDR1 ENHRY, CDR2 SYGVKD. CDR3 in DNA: TGTGCCATCAGTGCGGGACAAATGAACACTGAAGCTTTCTTT. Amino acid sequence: CAISAGQMNTEAFF.

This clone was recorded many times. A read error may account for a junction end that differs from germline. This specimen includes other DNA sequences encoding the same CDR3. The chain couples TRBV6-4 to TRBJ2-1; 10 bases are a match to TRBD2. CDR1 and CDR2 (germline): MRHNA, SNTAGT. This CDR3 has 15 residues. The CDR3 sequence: CASSPGTSDLLEQFF. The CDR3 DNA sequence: TGTGCCAGCAGCCCCGGGACTAGCGACCTACTTGAGCAATTCTTC.

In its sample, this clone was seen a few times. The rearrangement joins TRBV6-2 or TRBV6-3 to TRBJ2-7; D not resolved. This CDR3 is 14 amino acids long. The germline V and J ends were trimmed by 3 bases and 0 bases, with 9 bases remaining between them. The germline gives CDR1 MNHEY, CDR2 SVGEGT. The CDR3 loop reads CASSYRQNSYEQYF. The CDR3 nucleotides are TGTGCCAGCAGTTATCGCCAGAACTCCTACGAGCAGTACTTC.

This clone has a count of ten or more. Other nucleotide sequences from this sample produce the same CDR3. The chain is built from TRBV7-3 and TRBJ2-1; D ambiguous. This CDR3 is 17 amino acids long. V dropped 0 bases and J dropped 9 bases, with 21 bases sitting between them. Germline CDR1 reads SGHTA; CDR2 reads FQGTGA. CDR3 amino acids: CASSLTRRTSLLGEQFF. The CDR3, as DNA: TGTGCCAGCAGCTTAACGCGGCGGACCTCCCTCCTCGGTGAGCAGTTCTTC.

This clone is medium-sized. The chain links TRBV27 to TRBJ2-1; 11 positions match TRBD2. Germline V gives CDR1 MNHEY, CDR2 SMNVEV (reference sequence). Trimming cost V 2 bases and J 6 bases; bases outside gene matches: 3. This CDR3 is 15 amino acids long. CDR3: CASSLPGLAANEQFF. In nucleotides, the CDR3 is TGTGCCAGCAGTTTACCGGGACTAGCGGCCAATGAGCAGTTCTTC.

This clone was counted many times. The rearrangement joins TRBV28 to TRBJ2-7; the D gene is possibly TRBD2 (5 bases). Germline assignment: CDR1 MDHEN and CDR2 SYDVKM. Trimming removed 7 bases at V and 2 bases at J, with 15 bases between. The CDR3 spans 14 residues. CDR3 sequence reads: CASIGIEGTYEQYF. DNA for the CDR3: TGTGCCAGCATTGGTATTGAGGGAACCTACGAGCAGTACTTC.

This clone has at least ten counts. This CDR3 reads CASSGTGGVYEQYF. DNA of the CDR3: TGTGCCAGTAGTGGGACAGGGGGCGTTTACGAGCAGTACTTC. The chain recombines TRBV19 with TRBJ2-7, with 12 bases that match TRBD1. This CDR3 contains 14 residues. Trimming took 5 bases from V and 4 from J; bases not matched to a gene: 3. Germline loops: CDR1 LNHDA, CDR2 SQIVND (reference sequence). Full variable domain (remainder filled in from reference TRBV19 and TRBJ2-7): DGGITQSPKYLFRKEGQNVTLSCEQNLNHDAMYWYRQDPGQGLRLIYYSQIVNDFQKGDIAEGYSVSREKKESFPLTVTSAQKNPTAFYLCASSGTGGVYEQYFGPGTRLTVT.

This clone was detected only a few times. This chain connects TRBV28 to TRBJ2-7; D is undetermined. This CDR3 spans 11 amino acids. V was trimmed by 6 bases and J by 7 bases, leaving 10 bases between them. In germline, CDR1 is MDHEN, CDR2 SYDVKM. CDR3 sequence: CASSSRWEQYF. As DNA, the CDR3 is TGTGCCAGCAGCTCGCGTTGGGAGCAGTACTTC.

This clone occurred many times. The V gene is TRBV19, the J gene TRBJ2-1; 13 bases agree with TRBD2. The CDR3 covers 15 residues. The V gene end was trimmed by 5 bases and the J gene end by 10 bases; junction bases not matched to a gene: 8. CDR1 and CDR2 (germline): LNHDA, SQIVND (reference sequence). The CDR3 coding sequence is TGTGCCAGTAGTCGAGGACTAGCGGGAGTTGGGGAGCAGTTCTTC. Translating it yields CASSRGLAGVGEQFF. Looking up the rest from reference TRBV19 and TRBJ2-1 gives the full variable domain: DGGITQSPKYLFRKEGQNVTLSCEQNLNHDAMYWYRQDPGQGLRLIYYSQIVNDFQKGDIAEGYSVSREKKESFPLTVTSAQKNPTAFYLCASSRGLAGVGEQFFGPGTRLTVL.

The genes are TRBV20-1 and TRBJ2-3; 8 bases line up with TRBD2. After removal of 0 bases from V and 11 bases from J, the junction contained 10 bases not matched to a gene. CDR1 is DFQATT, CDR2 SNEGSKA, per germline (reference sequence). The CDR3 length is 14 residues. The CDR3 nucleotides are TGCAGTGCTAGAGATGGGCGGGGGGAAGAAAAGCAGTATTTT. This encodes CSARDGRGEEKQYF.